Sequencing of this T cell receptor (beta chain) was carried out in a study of metastatic and nonmetastatic thyroid tumors (dated by TCRdb to about 2020). For context, the study as a whole: Repertoires from peripheral blood and from tumor or nodule tissue samples of malignant and benign thyroid patients were compared. Overall study outcomes, separate from this receptor: In both blood and tumor samples, TCR beta diversity was reported to be significantly higher in malignant tumors than in benign nodules.

Before undergoing thyroid surgery, none of the patients had been given any kind of treatment. Patient clinical samples collected from about 2012 to 2018 were retrospectively analysed using T-cell receptor beta sequencing. With regard to this clone: It lacks a known antigen. No clone much larger than this one lies a single base away; base qualities are absent.

From a lookup of the germline V gene (reference sequence), CDR1 and CDR2 are LGHDT and YNNKEL. The CDR3 contains 15 residues, cysteine and phenylalanine counted. Only CDR3 DNA is held: 45 bases, read in frame from base 1. V and J are trimmed by 1 base and 2 bases, and the gene matches miss 2 bases of the junction. Libraries came from PCR. The listed sequencing device is Illumina HiSeq 4000. High-throughput sequencing was used to profile the TCR beta-chain CDR3 region of each patient. The original pipeline was this. CDR3 differences across clinicopathological groups were used to build a classifier for discriminating distant-metastatic papillary thyroid cancer patients. The Shannon index was used to assess repertoire diversity, and the Morisita-Horn index was used to assess tumor-blood repertoire similarity. TCRdb reprocessing: public reads trimmed at Q25 with fastp, clones called with MiXCR, in-frame beta chains kept. The authors' filters were not applied to this entry. This sample is represented by over 10,000 clones; 20% to 30% of them were singletons. Of the sample, more than 10% is held by the ten largest clones.

Specimen: adjacent normal tissue. This TCR was sampled from a female donor with papillary thyroid cancer or a benign thyroid nodule (not recorded which). Some clones in this sample may be carry-over from other donors' samples. The rearrangement combines TRBV3-1 with TRBJ2-5, with TRBD1 identical over 9 junction bases. The CDR3 reads as follows: CASSQGTGVQETQYF. The DNA is as follows: TGTGCCAGCAGCCAAGGGACAGGGGTACAAGAGACCCAGTACTTC.